This T cell receptor beta chain was retrieved from a study of T-cell memory formation after mild COVID-19. This clonotype was counted between two and nine times. V was pared by 0 bases and J by 0 bases, with 7 bases between. Germline V gene sequence: CDR1 SGHRS, CDR2 YFSETQ. The length of the CDR3 is 14 residues. A single record per CDR3 protein comes from TCRdb applying MiXCR to the 5' RACE reads. The sample consists of roughly 130,000 distinct CDR3 sequences, about 17% of them appearing once. Sample: PBMCs or a T cell subset sorted from them (not recorded which). The origin of this receptor is an adult woman who had mild COVID-19 (a few samples of this study predate the infection). Cell type and time point are not known. The rearrangement uses TRBV5-1 and TRBJ2-7; maybe TRBD1 (6 bases). CDR3 amino acids: CASSLGQVSYEQYF. CDR3 DNA sequence: TGCGCCAGCAGCTTGGGACAGGTCTCCTACGAGCAGTACTTC.